The sequence of this T cell receptor beta chain was determined in a study of T cell repertoires in cytomegalovirus infection. Study information: Well-studied HLA-B-restricted CMV epitopes were used in the study alongside recently identified HLA-C-restricted ones.

The CDR3 length is 13 residues. CDR1 and CDR2 from the germline V gene are SEHNR and FQNEAQ (reference sequence). The V gene lost 8 bases and the J gene lost 6 bases, with 15 bases spanning the gap. From the reads, TCRdb called clonotypes with MiXCR, one entry per CDR3 protein. Counted here are some 46,000 distinct CDR3 sequences, nearly 20% occurring once; the ten biggest clones make up about 48%. This clonotype came up a few times. No antigen is known for it. Here the sequenced sample was CD8+ T cells from cultured PBMCs, taken from culture after CMV antigen stimulation. The clonotype comes from a human donor in good health (CMV status not recorded). Some clones in this sample may be carry-over from other donors' samples. J is TRBJ2-3 and V is TRBV7-9; D may be TRBD1 (6 bases). The CDR3 sequence: CASSGVGSDTQYF. In DNA form, the CDR3 reads TGTGCCAGCTCAGGGGTGGGCTCGGATACGCAGTATTTT.